This passage covers 13 T cell receptor beta chains from one sample sequenced in a study of T-cell memory formation after mild COVID-19. TCRdb reprocessed the 5' RACE reads via MiXCR and lists one record per CDR3 protein. Of about 130,000 distinct CDR3 sequences listed, 15% to 20% are singletons. The sample comprised PBMCs or a T cell subset sorted from them (not recorded which). These receptors all come from a young man who had mild COVID-19 (a few samples of this study predate the infection). Cell type and time point are not known.

The rearrangement uses TRBV5-1 and TRBJ2-6, with D perhaps matching TRBD1 (5 bases). Between the trimmed V and J ends, which lost 0 bases and 4 bases, there was a span of 11 bases. Germline V gene data show CDR1 as SGHRS and CDR2 as YFSETQ. The CDR3 is made up of 16 amino acids. The CDR3 DNA reads TGCGCCAGCAGCTTGGATCAGGGCTCCGGGGCCAACGTCCTGACTTTC. This codes for CASSLDQGSGANVLTF.

This clonotype has at least ten counts. The chain uses TRBV6-6 and TRBJ1-1; D not resolved. V gave up 8 bases and J gave up 3 bases, with 10 bases separating them. CDR3 length: 12 residues. Germline assignment: CDR1 MNHNY and CDR2 SVGAGI (reference sequence). CDR3 residues: CASQWDYTEAFF. The CDR3 nucleotides read TGTGCCAGCCAGTGGGATTACACTGAAGCTTTCTTT.

This clonotype has more than one count but fewer than ten. The gene calls are TRBV5-1 and TRBJ2-1, with TRBD2 matching 12 bases. CDR1 is SGHRS, CDR2 YFSETQ, per germline. The junction had 10 bases not matched to a gene; V was cut back by 4 bases and J by 5 bases. The CDR3 length is 17 residues. This CDR3 reads CASSLGQTSGGNNEQFF. The CDR3 DNA is TGCGCCAGCAGCCTGGGACAGACTAGCGGGGGAAACAATGAGCAGTTCTTC. Variable domain in full (rest from reference TRBV5-1 and TRBJ2-1): KAGVTQTPRYLIKTRGQQVTLSCSPISGHRSVSWYQQTPGQGLQFLFEYFSETQRNKGNFPGRFSGRQFSNSRSEMNVSTLELGDSALYLCASSLGQTSGGNNEQFFGPGTRLTVL.

This clonotype turned up a few times. This sequence joins TRBV10-2 and TRBJ2-1; D perhaps matches TRBD1 (5 bases). Germline V gene data show CDR1 as WSHSY and CDR2 as SAAADI. V shed 5 bases and J shed 4 bases, with 9 bases lying between them. The CDR3 totals 13 residues. CDR3 in DNA: TGCGCCAGCAGTCAACAGGCTTACAATGAGCAGTTCTTC. Translation: CASSQQAYNEQFF.

This chain links TRBV6-2 or TRBV6-3 with TRBJ2-1, with TRBD1 matching 7 bases. CDR3 size: 14 residues. CDR1 is MNHEY, CDR2 SVGEGT, per germline. The V segment lost 8 bases and the J segment 7 bases; nucleotides outside the gene matches: 11. This CDR3 reads CASDDRDKMNEQFF. DNA for the CDR3: TGTGCCAGCGATGACAGGGACAAGATGAATGAGCAGTTCTTC.

This clonotype occurred a few times. The V gene is TRBV20-1, the J gene TRBJ2-7; D is ambiguous. CDR3 length: 11 amino acids. CDR1 is DFQATT and CDR2 is SNEGSKA in the germline V gene (reference sequence). V was pared by 7 bases and J by 1 base, with 8 bases between. This chain's CDR3 is CSGSNSYEQYF. The CDR3 DNA follows: TGCAGTGGCTCCAATTCCTACGAGCAGTACTTC.

The chain combines TRBV4-3 with TRBJ1-2; D call uncertain. The CDR3 is made up of 13 amino acids. Trimming removed 1 base from V and 14 bases from J, with 17 bases in between. Germline CDR1 and CDR2: LGHNA and YSLEER. In DNA, the CDR3 is TGCGCCAGCAGCCAAGTGTCGGGGATAGCCAGTACCTTC. It translates to CASSQVSGIASTF.

This clonotype was seen more than once but under ten times. J is TRBJ1-4 and V is TRBV12-3 or TRBV12-4; no firm D call. The germline V and J ends were trimmed by 6 bases and 4 bases, with 12 bases remaining between them. The CDR3 runs to 14 residues. CDR3 DNA: TGTGCCAGCAGGGTCCGGGATGGTAATGAAAAACTGTTTTTT. It yields the protein CASRVRDGNEKLFF.

This clonotype occurred a few times. This rearrangement joins TRBV19 to TRBJ1-1; no clear D. The germline V and J ends were trimmed by 9 bases and 3 bases, with 11 bases remaining between them. This CDR3 is 12 amino acids long. Germline V gene sequence: CDR1 LNHDA, CDR2 SQIVND (reference sequence). This chain's CDR3 is CASNFRDTEAFF. The CDR3 DNA reads as TGTGCCAGCAATTTTCGGGACACTGAAGCTTTCTTT.

This chain joins TRBV29-1 and TRBJ2-1; 7 nucleotides line up with TRBD1. The CDR3 contains 13 residues. With V trimmed by 3 bases and J by 10 bases, 9 bases remained unmatched. Germline CDR1 reads SQVTM; CDR2 reads ANQGSEA. The CDR3 region is CSVELVLGGEQFF. CDR3 DNA: TGCAGCGTTGAGTTGGTCCTAGGGGGCGAGCAGTTCTTC.

In this sample, this clonotype turned up many times. The rearrangement links TRBV24-1 to TRBJ2-3, with D possibly TRBD2 on 5 matching bases. V shed 6 bases and J shed 3 bases, with 15 bases lying between them. This CDR3 comprises 15 residues. Germline assignment: CDR1 KGHDR and CDR2 SFDVKD. CDR3 DNA sequence: TGTGCCACCAGTACCGCAAAGGGCGGGACAGATACGCAGTATTTT. Encoded protein: CATSTAKGGTDTQYF.

V is TRBV3-1 and J is TRBJ1-1; D uncertain. Between the trimmed V and J ends, which lost 8 bases and 0 bases, there was a span of 7 bases. Per germline, CDR1 LGHDT and CDR2 YNNKEL (reference sequence). The CDR3 spans 12 residues. The CDR3 protein is CASGSLNTEAFF. For the CDR3, the DNA is TGTGCCAGCGGCAGCTTGAACACTGAAGCTTTCTTT.

This clonotype came up a few times. CDR3 amino acids: CASIDSGGRQETQYF. The CDR3 nucleotides are TGTGCCAGCATCGACTCCGGGGGCCGGCAAGAGACCCAGTACTTC. The genes are TRBV5-6 and TRBJ2-5, with D perhaps assigned TRBD1 or TRBD2 (6 bases each). Trimming cost V 6 bases and J 2 bases, with 17 bases left between them. This CDR3 is built from 15 residues. Germline V gives CDR1 SGHDT, CDR2 YYEEEE.